The 23 T cell receptor beta chains in this list originate from one sample, sequenced in a study of blood T cell repertoires in COVID-19. Produced via immunoSEQ multiplex PCR; TCRdb's table is partial and in-frame only. This table holds fewer than 200,000 clones, 60% to 80% found once. Sequenced: peripheral blood. These receptors were collected from an older man with acute or convalescent COVID-19.

The chain has TRBV15 and TRBJ2-3; 8 bases are a match to TRBD1. V shed 0 bases and J 2 bases; nucleotides not matched to a gene: 4. The CDR3 extends over 16 amino acids. CDR1 LNHNV and CDR2 YYDKDF come from the germline V gene (reference sequence). The CDR3 DNA sequence: TGTGCCACCAGCAGAGAAGGACAGGGCACCACAGATACGCAGTATTTT. As protein: CATSREGQGTTDTQYF.

This clone came up a few times. This chain joins TRBV29-1 and TRBJ2-5, with 8 bases lining up with TRBD1. Losses at the gene ends were 2 bases for V and 5 bases for J; bases not matched to a gene: 10. This CDR3 contains 15 residues. The germline CDR1 and CDR2 sequences are SQVTM and ANQGSEA. CDR3 amino acids: CSVEPTGGFRETQYF. The CDR3 DNA follows: TGCAGCGTTGAACCAACAGGGGGTTTTAGGGAGACCCAGTACTTC.

In nucleotides, the CDR3 is TGTGCCAGCAGACGGACAGGGGACACCTACGAGCAGTACTTC. Amino acids: CASRRTGDTYEQYF. The V gene is TRBV6-5, the J gene TRBJ2-7; TRBD1 aligns across 9 bases. CDR1 is MNHEY, CDR2 SVGAGI, per germline. The CDR3 runs to 14 residues. The ends lost 6 bases at V and 2 bases at J; junction bases unmatched: 5.

The J gene is TRBJ2-6, the V gene TRBV5-1; D may be TRBD2 (5 bases). The germline V gene has CDR1 SGHRS and CDR2 YFSETQ. Trimming removed 0 bases from V and 4 bases from J, with 11 bases in between. The CDR3 spans 16 residues. This chain's CDR3 is CASSLGRAAGANVLTF. The DNA of the CDR3 is TGCGCCAGCAGCTTGGGGCGGGCCGCGGGGGCCAACGTCCTGACTTTC.

The V gene is TRBV27, the J gene TRBJ2-7; 8 positions match TRBD2. The germline gives CDR1 MNHEY, CDR2 SMNVEV (reference sequence). The trim removed 5 bases at V and 3 bases at J, leaving 9 bases unmatched. This CDR3 has 15 amino acids. Here the CDR3 reads CASSLLARGGYEQYF. CDR3 nucleotide sequence: TGTGCCAGCAGTCTCCTAGCCCGGGGGGGCTACGAGCAGTACTTC.

The chain combines TRBV18 with TRBJ2-7; TRBD1 might be the D (6 bases). V lost 6 bases to trimming and J lost 2 bases, with 14 bases between them. Germline V gene sequence: CDR1 KGHSH, CDR2 LQKENI. This CDR3 is 14 amino acids long. CDR3 coding DNA: TGTGCCAGCTCGCTCGAGGACAGTACCTACGAGCAGTACTTC. Its protein product is CASSLEDSTYEQYF.

V and J are TRBV11-3 and TRBJ1-3; D is possibly TRBD1 (5 bases). Deletions cut 1 base from V and 3 bases from J, with 10 bases between. CDR3 size: 15 residues. Per germline, CDR1 SGHNT and CDR2 YENEEA. CDR3 in amino acids: CASSLGGSSGNTIYF. The CDR3 region has the DNA TGTGCCAGCAGCTTAGGGGGCAGCAGTGGAAACACCATATATTTT.

The V gene is TRBV11-2, the J gene TRBJ2-2; D may be TRBD1 (6 bases). This CDR3 region has 16 residues. Germline CDR1 reads SGHAT; CDR2 reads FQNNGV. Trimming removed 1 base from V and 5 bases from J, with 14 bases in between. This CDR3 reads CASSLGGLENTGELFF. The CDR3 nucleotides are TGTGCCAGCAGCTTAGGGGGGCTCGAAAATACCGGGGAGCTGTTTTTT.

The rearrangement links TRBV10-2 to TRBJ2-7, with 7 nucleotides matching TRBD2. The J segment lost 2 bases and the V segment lost 4 bases, leaving 5 bases of the junction unmatched. The CDR3 length is 14 residues. CDR1 is WSHSY and CDR2 is SAAADI in the germline V gene. The CDR3 loop is CASSVTSVTYEQYF. DNA for the CDR3: TGCGCCAGCAGTGTTACTAGCGTAACCTACGAGCAGTACTTC.

V gene TRBV28 combines with J gene TRBJ2-7; 9 bases match TRBD1. Germline lookup yields CDR1 MDHEN and CDR2 SYDVKM. The CDR3 has 16 residues. V trimming: 3 bases; J trimming: 3 bases; junction bases outside the gene matches: 9. The CDR3 region is CASSFRTGDGGYEQYF. In DNA form, the CDR3 reads TGTGCCAGCAGTTTCAGGACAGGGGATGGAGGCTACGAGCAGTACTTC.

A single count supports this clone. V and J are TRBV3-1 (or the pseudogene TRBV3-2) and TRBJ2-7; TRBD2 agrees at 10 bases. The length of the CDR3 is 15 residues. The trim removed 4 bases at V and 7 bases at J, leaving 10 bases unmatched. Germline assignment: CDR1 LGHDT and CDR2 YNNKEL (reference sequence). CDR3 residues: CASSRDVAGGREQYF. The CDR3 DNA reads as TGTGCCAGCAGCCGGGACGTAGCGGGAGGAAGGGAGCAGTACTTC.

This clone has just a few counts. The chain combines TRBV19 with TRBJ1-6, with unresolved D. Trimming took 3 bases from V and 6 from J, leaving 6 bases between them. CDR1 and CDR2 (germline): LNHDA, SQIVND (reference sequence). The CDR3 covers 13 residues. The CDR3 loop is CASSIRSNSPLHF. The CDR3 DNA is TGTGCCAGTAGTATTCGGAGTAATTCACCCCTCCACTTT.

This CDR3 is CASSFRGIDIQYF. CDR3 bases: TGTGCCAGCAGCTTCAGGGGTATAGACATTCAGTACTTC. The chain recombines TRBV7-3 with TRBJ2-4, with a weak D call TRBD1 (6 bases). The CDR3 spans 13 residues. V was pared by 3 bases and J by 8 bases, with 11 bases between. Germline CDR1 is SGHTA and CDR2 is FQGTGA.

J is TRBJ1-4 and V is TRBV28; D gene uncertain. With 6 bases removed from V and 8 bases from J, the gap between germline ends came to 4 bases. The CDR3 has 10 residues. In germline, CDR1 is MDHEN, CDR2 SYDVKM. The CDR3: CASRQEKLFF. Written as DNA, the CDR3 is TGTGCCAGCAGACAGGAAAAACTGTTTTTT.

This clone was counted at least ten times. The rearrangement joins TRBV10-3 to TRBJ2-1; TRBD1 agrees at 7 bases. Germline CDR1 ENHRY, CDR2 SYGVKD. J gave up 9 bases and V 3 bases, and 11 bases lay outside the gene matches. The CDR3 spans 15 residues. The CDR3 spells CAISESRQGRGEQFF. The CDR3, as DNA: TGTGCCATCAGTGAATCCCGACAGGGAAGAGGTGAGCAGTTCTTC.

The CDR3 here is CASSSSGTGEGAFF. CDR3 nucleotide sequence: TGTGCCAGCAGCTCCTCCGGGACAGGAGAGGGAGCTTTCTTT. The chain couples TRBV11-3 to TRBJ1-1; TRBD1 matches 8 bases. The ends lost 4 bases at V and 10 bases at J; junction bases unmatched: 11. Germline CDR1 is SGHNT and CDR2 is YENEEA. This CDR3 has 14 residues.

The CDR3 DNA reads as TGTGCCAGCAGGCAGGCATCTAACTATGGCTACACCTTC. It yields the protein CASRQASNYGYTF. The gene calls are TRBV6-5 and TRBJ1-2; D is ambiguous. This CDR3 has 13 amino acids. From germline, CDR1 is MNHEY and CDR2 SVGAGI. V lost 6 bases and J lost 0, with 8 bases in between.

The chain combines TRBV5-4 with TRBJ1-2; 9 bases are shared with TRBD1. Germline CDR1 reads SGHNT; CDR2 reads YYREEE (reference sequence). This CDR3 has 14 residues. Trimming took 4 bases from V and 8 from J; bases not matched to a gene: 9. CDR3 coding DNA: TGTGCCAGCAGCCCAGTGGACAGGGGATACGGCTACACCTTC. Residues: CASSPVDRGYGYTF.

V is TRBV7-9 and J is TRBJ1-2, with TRBD1 identical over 9 bases. Germline V gene sequence: CDR1 SEHNR, CDR2 FQNEAQ (reference sequence). J was trimmed by 8 bases and V by 4 bases; bases with no gene match: 8. This CDR3 has 14 amino acids. The CDR3 DNA follows: TGTGCCAGCAGCTCACCGGGACAGGGTTACGGCTACACCTTC. Its protein is CASSSPGQGYGYTF.

A single count supports this clone. This sequence joins TRBV29-1 and TRBJ2-1; possibly TRBD2 for D (5 bases). Trimming cost V 3 bases and J 7 bases, with 10 bases left between them. CDR1 is SQVTM and CDR2 is ANQGSEA in the germline V gene. This CDR3 is 12 amino acids long. The CDR3 loop is CSVEISANEQFF. Here the CDR3 DNA reads TGCAGCGTTGAGATTAGCGCAAATGAGCAGTTCTTC.

The genes are TRBV21-1 and TRBJ1-5; TRBD1, the table's D call, was not compared with the DNA. TRBV21-1 is termed a pseudogene. This CDR3 has 17 amino acids. CDR3 loop: CASSNGDREHSNQPQHF. For the CDR3, the DNA is TGTGCCAGCAGTAACGGGGACAGGGAACATAGCAATCAGCCCCAGCATTTT.

This clone was found once. The chain carries TRBV15 and TRBJ2-7; 7 bases match TRBD1. Per germline, CDR1 LNHNV and CDR2 YYDKDF (reference sequence). This CDR3 spans 15 amino acids. The ends lost 4 bases at V and 5 bases at J; junction bases unmatched: 11. The CDR3 DNA is TGTGCCACCAGCAATGAAGGGGGCCGGAGAAACGAGCAGTACTTC. It specifies CATSNEGGRRNEQYF.

The chain joins TRBV5-1 to TRBJ2-1; 12 bases agree with TRBD2. V was pared by 3 bases and J by 9 bases, with 7 bases of the junction left unmatched. The CDR3 totals 15 residues. Germline CDR1 SGHRS, CDR2 YFSETQ. The CDR3 DNA reads TGCGCCAGCAGCTCCCTAGCGGGAGGGCCGGGTGAGCAGTTCTTC. Translation: CASSSLAGGPGEQFF.